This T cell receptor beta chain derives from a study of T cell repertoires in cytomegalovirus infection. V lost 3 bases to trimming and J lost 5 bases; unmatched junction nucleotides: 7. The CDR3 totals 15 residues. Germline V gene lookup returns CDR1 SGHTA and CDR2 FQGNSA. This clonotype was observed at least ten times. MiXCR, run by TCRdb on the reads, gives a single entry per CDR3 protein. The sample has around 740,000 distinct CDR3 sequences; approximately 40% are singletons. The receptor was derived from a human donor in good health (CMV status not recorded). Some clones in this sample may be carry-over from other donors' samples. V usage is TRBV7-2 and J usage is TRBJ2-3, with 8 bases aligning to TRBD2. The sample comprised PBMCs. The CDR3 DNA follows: TGTGCCAGCAGCTTGAAGCGGGGGACGAAAGATACGCAGTATTTT. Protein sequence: CASSLKRGTKDTQYF.